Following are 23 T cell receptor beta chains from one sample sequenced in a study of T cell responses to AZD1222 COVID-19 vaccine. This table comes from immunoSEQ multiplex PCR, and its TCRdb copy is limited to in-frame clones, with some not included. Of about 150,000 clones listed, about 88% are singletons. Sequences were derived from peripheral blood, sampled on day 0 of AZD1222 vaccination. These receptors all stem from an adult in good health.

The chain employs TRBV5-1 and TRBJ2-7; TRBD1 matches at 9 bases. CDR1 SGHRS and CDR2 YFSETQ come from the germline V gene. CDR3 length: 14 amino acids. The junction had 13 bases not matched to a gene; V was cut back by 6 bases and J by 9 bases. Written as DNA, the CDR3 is TGCGCCAGCACCGACCCGGGACAGGGAGGGGTGCAGTACTTC. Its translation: CASTDPGQGGVQYF. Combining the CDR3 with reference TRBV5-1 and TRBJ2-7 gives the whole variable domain KAGVTQTPRYLIKTRGQQVTLSCSPISGHRSVSWYQQTPGQGLQFLFEYFSETQRNKGNFPGRFSGRQFSNSRSEMNVSTLELGDSALYLCASTDPGQGGVQYFGPGTRLTVT.

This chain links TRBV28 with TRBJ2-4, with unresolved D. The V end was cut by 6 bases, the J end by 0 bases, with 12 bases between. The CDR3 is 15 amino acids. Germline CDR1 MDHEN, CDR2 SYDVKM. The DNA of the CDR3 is TGTGCCAGCAGCTTCGGCAGTTTAGCCAAAAACATTCAGTACTTC. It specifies CASSFGSLAKNIQYF.

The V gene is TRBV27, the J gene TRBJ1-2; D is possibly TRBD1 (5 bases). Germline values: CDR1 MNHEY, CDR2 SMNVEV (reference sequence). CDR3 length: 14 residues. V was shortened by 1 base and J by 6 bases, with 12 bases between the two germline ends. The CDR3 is CASSLWRGRDGYTF. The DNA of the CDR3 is TGTGCCAGCAGTTTATGGCGTGGCAGGGATGGCTACACCTTC.

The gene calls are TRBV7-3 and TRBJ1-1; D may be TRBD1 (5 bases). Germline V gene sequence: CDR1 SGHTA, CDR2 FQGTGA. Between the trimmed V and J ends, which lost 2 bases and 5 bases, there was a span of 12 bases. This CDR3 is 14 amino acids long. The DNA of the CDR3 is TGTGCCAGCAGCTTAGGGGGAAAAGGGACTGAAGCTTTCTTT. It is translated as CASSLGGKGTEAFF.

As DNA, the CDR3 is TGTGCCAGTAGTATAGCCGACAGCACAGATACGCAGTATTTT. Protein product: CASSIADSTDTQYF. This rearrangement joins TRBV19 to TRBJ2-3; D gene ambiguous. Trimming stripped 1 base from V and 0 bases from J, with 5 bases between. Germline V gives CDR1 LNHDA, CDR2 SQIVND (reference sequence). This CDR3 has 14 residues.

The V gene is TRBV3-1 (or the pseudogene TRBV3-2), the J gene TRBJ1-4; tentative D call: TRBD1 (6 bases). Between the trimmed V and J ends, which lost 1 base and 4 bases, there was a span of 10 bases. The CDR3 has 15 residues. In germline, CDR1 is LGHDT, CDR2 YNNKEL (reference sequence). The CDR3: CASSQGRTVNEKLFF. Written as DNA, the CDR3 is TGTGCCAGCAGCCAAGGAAGGACAGTTAATGAAAAACTGTTTTTT.

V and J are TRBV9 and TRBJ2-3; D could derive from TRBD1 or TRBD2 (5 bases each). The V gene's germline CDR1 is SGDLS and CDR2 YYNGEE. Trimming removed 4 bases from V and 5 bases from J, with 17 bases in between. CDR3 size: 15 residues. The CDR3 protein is CASSPSGTRGDTQYF. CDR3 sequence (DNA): TGTGCCAGCAGCCCATCCGGCACTAGGGGAGATACGCAGTATTTT.

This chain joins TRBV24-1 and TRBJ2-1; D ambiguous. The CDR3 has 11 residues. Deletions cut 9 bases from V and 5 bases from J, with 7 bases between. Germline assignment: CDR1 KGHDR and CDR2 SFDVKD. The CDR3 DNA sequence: TGTGCCACCTTAAACCACAATGAGCAGTTCTTC. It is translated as CATLNHNEQFF.

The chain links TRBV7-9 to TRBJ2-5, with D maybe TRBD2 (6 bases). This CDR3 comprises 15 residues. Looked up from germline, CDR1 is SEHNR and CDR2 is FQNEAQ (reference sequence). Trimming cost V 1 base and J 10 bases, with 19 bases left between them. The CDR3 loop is CASSLVAGLPVDQYF. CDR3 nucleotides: TGTGCCAGCAGCTTAGTTGCGGGGCTTCCGGTAGACCAGTACTTC. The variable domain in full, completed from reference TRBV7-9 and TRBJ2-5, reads DTGVSQNPRHKITKRGQNVTFRCDPISEHNRLYWYRQTLGQGPEFLTYFQNEAQLEKSRLLSDRFSAERPKGSFSTLEIQRTEQGDSAMYLCASSLVAGLPVDQYFGPGTRLLVL.

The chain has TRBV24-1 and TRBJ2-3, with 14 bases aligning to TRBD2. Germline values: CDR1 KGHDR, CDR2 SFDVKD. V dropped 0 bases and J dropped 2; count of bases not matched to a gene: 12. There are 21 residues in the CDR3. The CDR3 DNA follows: TGTGCCACCAGTGATTTGTCACCGGGACTAGCGGGAGTAGACCACACAGATACGCAGTATTTT. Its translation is CATSDLSPGLAGVDHTDTQYF.

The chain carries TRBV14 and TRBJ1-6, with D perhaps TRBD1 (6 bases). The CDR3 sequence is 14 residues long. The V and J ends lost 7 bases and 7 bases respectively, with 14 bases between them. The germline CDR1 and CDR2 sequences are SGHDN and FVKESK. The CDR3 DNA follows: TGTGCCAGCATGGCAGGGGATAGGAATTCACCCCTCCACTTT. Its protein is CASMAGDRNSPLHF.

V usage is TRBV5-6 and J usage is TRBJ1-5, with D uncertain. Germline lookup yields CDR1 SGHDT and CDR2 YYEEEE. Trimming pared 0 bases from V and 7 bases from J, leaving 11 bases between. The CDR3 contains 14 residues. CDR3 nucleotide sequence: TGTGCCAGCAGCTTGGCCGACCAGAGACAGCCCCAGCATTTT. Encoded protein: CASSLADQRQPQHF.

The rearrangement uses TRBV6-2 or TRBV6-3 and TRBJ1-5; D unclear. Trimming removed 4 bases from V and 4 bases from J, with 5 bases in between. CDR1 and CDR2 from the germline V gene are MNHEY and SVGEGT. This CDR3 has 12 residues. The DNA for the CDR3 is TGTGCCAGCAGTTTCTCTAATCAGCCCCAGCATTTT. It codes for CASSFSNQPQHF.

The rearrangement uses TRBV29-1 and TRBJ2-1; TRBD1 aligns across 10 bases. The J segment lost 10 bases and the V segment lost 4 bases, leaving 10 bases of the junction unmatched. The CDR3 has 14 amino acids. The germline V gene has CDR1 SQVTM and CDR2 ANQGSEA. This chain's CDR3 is CSVAGTGAPQEQFF. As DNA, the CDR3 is TGCAGCGTTGCCGGGACAGGGGCCCCCCAAGAGCAGTTCTTC.

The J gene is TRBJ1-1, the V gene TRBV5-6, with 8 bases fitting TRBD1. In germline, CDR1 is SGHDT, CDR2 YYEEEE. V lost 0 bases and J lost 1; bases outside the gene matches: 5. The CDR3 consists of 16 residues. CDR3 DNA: TGTGCCAGCAGCTTGGCTGGGACAGGACCGAACACTGAAGCTTTCTTT. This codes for CASSLAGTGPNTEAFF.

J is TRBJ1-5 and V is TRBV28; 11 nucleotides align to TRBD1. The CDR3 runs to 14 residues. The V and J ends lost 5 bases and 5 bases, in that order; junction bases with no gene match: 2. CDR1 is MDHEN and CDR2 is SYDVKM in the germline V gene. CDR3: CASSPGQGDQPQHF. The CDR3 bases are TGTGCCAGCAGTCCGGGACAGGGGGATCAGCCCCAGCATTTT.

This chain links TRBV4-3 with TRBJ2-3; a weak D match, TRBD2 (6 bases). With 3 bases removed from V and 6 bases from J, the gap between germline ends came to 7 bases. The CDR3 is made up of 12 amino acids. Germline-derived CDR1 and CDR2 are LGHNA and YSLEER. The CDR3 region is CASSQEGDTQYF. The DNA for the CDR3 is TGCGCCAGCAGCCAGGAGGGGGATACGCAGTATTTT.

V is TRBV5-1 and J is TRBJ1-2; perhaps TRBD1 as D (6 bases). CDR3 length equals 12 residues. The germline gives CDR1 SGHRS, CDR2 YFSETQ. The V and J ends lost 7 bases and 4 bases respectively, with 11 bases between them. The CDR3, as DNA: TGCGCCAGCGGACGGGACACCTATGGCTACACCTTC. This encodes CASGRDTYGYTF.

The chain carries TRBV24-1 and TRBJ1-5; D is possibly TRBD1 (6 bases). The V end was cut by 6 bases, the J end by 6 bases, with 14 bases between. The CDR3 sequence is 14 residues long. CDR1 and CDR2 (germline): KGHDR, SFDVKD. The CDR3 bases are TGTGCCACCAGTACACAAGGGGGAGGTCAGCCCCAGCATTTT. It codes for CATSTQGGGQPQHF.

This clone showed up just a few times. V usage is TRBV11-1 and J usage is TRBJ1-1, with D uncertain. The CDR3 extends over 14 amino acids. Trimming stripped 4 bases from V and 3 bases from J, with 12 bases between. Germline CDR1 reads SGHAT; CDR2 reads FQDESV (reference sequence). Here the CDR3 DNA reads TGTGCCAGCAGCTCTCAGGTCCTGCACACTGAAGCTTTCTTT. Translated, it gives CASSSQVLHTEAFF.

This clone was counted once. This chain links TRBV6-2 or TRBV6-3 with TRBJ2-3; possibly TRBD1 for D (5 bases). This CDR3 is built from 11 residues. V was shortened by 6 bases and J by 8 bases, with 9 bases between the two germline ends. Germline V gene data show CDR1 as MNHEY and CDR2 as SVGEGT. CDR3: CASSPRGTQYF. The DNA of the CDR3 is TGTGCCAGCAGCCCAAGGGGTACGCAGTATTTT.

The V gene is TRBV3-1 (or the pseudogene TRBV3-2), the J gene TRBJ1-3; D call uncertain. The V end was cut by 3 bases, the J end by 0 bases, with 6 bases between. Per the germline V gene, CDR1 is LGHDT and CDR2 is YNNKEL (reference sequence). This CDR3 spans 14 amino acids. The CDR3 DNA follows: TGTGCCAGCAGCCAGGCAGCCTCTGGAAACACCATATATTTT. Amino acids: CASSQAASGNTIYF.

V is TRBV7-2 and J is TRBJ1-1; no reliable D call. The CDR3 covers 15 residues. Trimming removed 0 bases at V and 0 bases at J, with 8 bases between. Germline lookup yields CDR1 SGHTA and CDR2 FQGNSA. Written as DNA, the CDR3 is TGTGCCAGCAGCTTAGCACGGACGGTGAACACTGAAGCTTTCTTT. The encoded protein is CASSLARTVNTEAFF.